Presented here are 30 T cell receptor beta chains from one specimen sequenced in a study of Graves' ophthalmopathy and Graves' hyperthyroidism. The TCR beta CDR3 regions underwent amplification from RNA transcripts. The first-round RT-PCR employed HTBI primers together with the Qiagen OneStep RT-PCR kit. A multiplex PCR was then performed as the second round. TCRdb recomputed calls from the multiplex PCR reads with MiXCR, one row per CDR3 protein. The sample contains about 640,000 distinct CDR3 sequences, about 38% of which appear only once. The sequenced sample was peripheral blood. The receptors were gathered from an adult man with Graves' ophthalmopathy.

The rearrangement links TRBV19 to TRBJ2-7; D ambiguous. Trimming removed 3 bases from V and 6 bases from J, with 12 bases in between. Per germline, CDR1 LNHDA and CDR2 SQIVND (reference sequence). The CDR3 runs to 13 residues. DNA for the CDR3: TGTGCCAGTAGTATTAACTTATTAGGCGAGCAGTACTTC. Protein product: CASSINLLGEQYF.

In this sample, this clonotype turned up a few times. One end of the junction is discordant with germline, which a read error may explain. This chain uses TRBV10-2 with TRBJ2-7; D unresolved. Per the germline V gene, CDR1 is WSHSY and CDR2 is SAAADI. This CDR3 comprises 13 residues. CDR3 in amino acids: CASSESTIYEQYF. Written as DNA, the CDR3 is TGTGCCAGCAGTGAATCCACAATCTACGAGCAGTACTTC.

On this clonotype: A much bigger clone sits one base away, suggesting this may be a read error. The V gene is TRBV6-4, the J gene TRBJ1-3, with unresolved D. V was shortened by 4 bases and J by 7 bases, with 8 bases between the two germline ends. The CDR3 is 12 residues long. CDR1 is MRHNA and CDR2 is SNTAGT in the germline V gene. In DNA, the CDR3 is TGTGCCAGCAGTGGCAGGAGGAACACCATATATTTT. Translating it yields CASSGRRNTIYF.

A note on this clonotype: A much more abundant neighbour one base away suggests this may be a read error. The chain joins TRBV6-1 to TRBJ1-2; D is unclear. CDR3 length: 13 residues. Germline assignment: CDR1 MNHNS and CDR2 SASEGT. The CDR3 nucleotides read TGTGCCAGCACGGGGTCCACACGCTATGGCTACCCCTTC. This translates into CASTGSTRYGYPF.

The chain joins TRBV15 to TRBJ1-2; 10 bases match TRBD1. Germline V gene sequence: CDR1 LNHNV, CDR2 YYDKDF (reference sequence). The CDR3 contains 13 residues. J gave up 8 bases and V 9 bases, and 9 bases lay outside the gene matches. The CDR3: CATTGTGVSGYTF. CDR3 sequence (DNA): TGTGCCACTACCGGGACAGGGGTCAGCGGCTACACCTTC.

In its sample, this clonotype was seen many times. The gene calls are TRBV2 and TRBJ2-5; the match to TRBD1 covers 10 bases. With V trimmed by 9 bases and J by 5 bases, 6 bases remained unmatched. The germline CDR1 and CDR2 sequences are SNHLY and FYNNEI. The CDR3 has 13 amino acids. CDR3 sequence reads: CASLGQGIETQYF. CDR3 sequence (DNA): TGTGCCAGTCTGGGACAGGGGATCGAGACCCAGTACTTC.

The gene calls are TRBV20-1 and TRBJ2-3; possibly TRBD2 for D (5 bases). The V gene lost 5 bases and the J gene lost 4 bases, with 7 bases spanning the gap. The CDR3 runs 11 residues. Germline CDR1 DFQATT, CDR2 SNEGSKA (reference sequence). CDR3 loop: CSAPSPDTQYF. As DNA, the CDR3 is TGCAGTGCTCCTAGCCCAGATACGCAGTATTTT.

This clonotype was recorded at least ten times. The rearrangement joins TRBV12-3 or TRBV12-4 to TRBJ1-6, with D unresolved. V was trimmed by 6 bases and J by 7 bases, leaving 10 bases between them. This CDR3 is built from 13 residues. CDR3 bases: TGTGCCAGCAGGGTCTCGGGAAATTCACCCCTCCACTTT. The encoded protein is CASRVSGNSPLHF.

The chain is built from TRBV19 and TRBJ1-1, with TRBD1 as a possible D gene (6 bases). With 9 bases removed from V and 4 bases from J, the gap between germline ends came to 12 bases. Germline V gene data show CDR1 as LNHDA and CDR2 as SQIVND (reference sequence). CDR3 length: 12 amino acids. In nucleotides, the CDR3 is TGTGCCAGCCCCGGACAGAGCACTGAAGCTTTCTTT. This encodes CASPGQSTEAFF.

The J gene is TRBJ1-5, the V gene TRBV10-3, with TRBD1 matching 12 bases. Per germline, CDR1 ENHRY and CDR2 SYGVKD. The CDR3 is 13 amino acids. V shed 6 bases, J shed 7 bases, and the junction held 1 base outside the gene matches. CDR3 nucleotides: TGTGCCATCAGGGGACAGGGGGCCCAGCCCCAGCATTTT. This gives the protein CAIRGQGAQPQHF.

As concerns this clonotype: At one end, the junction sequence differs from germline, possibly due to a read error. The rearrangement uses TRBV11-3 and TRBJ1-5; D ambiguous. Germline V lookup: CDR1 SGHNT, CDR2 YENEEA. The CDR3 consists of 14 residues. CDR3 nucleotide sequence: TGTGCCGGCAGCTTGAGAGGGAACAATCAGCCCCGGCATTTT. Its translation: CAGSLRGNNQPRHF.

This clonotype came up many times. The chain uses TRBV29-1 and TRBJ1-2, with a weak D call TRBD1 (5 bases). The CDR3 is 12 amino acids. Germline assignment: CDR1 SQVTM and CDR2 ANQGSEA. V shed 6 bases and J shed 5 bases, with 13 bases lying between them. CDR3 protein: CSVGFGGYGYTF. The CDR3 DNA reads as TGCAGCGTGGGGTTCGGGGGGTATGGCTACACCTTC.

Of note for this clonotype: Possible read error: a much larger clone is one base away. The chain links TRBV7-3 to TRBJ1-1, with D perhaps TRBD1 (6 bases). The germline gives CDR1 SGHTA, CDR2 FQGTGA. CDR3 size: 19 residues. V was pared by 5 bases and J by 1 base, with 26 bases between. The CDR3 here is CASSAQPQGHPVSNTEAFF. The CDR3, as DNA: TGTGCCAGCAGCGCACAACCCCAGGGACACCCAGTCTCGAACACTGAAGCTTTCTTT.

This rearrangement joins TRBV5-6 to TRBJ2-7, with 10 bases matching TRBD1. CDR3 length equals 17 residues. Germline-derived CDR1 and CDR2 are SGHDT and YYEEEE. Trimming cost V 1 base and J 0 bases; bases outside gene matches: 7. In DNA form, the CDR3 reads TGTGCCAGCAGCTTGCTGGGACGGACAGGGGGCTCCTACGAGCAGTACTTC. The encoded protein is CASSLLGRTGGSYEQYF.

The rearrangement uses TRBV5-8 and TRBJ1-1; D gene unclear. The CDR3 is 13 amino acids. The V gene's germline CDR1 is SGHTS and CDR2 YDEGEE. The V and J ends lost 2 bases and 0 bases respectively, with 5 bases between them. The CDR3 coding sequence is TGTGCCAGCAGCTTTGATGTGAACACTGAAGCTTTCTTT. This encodes CASSFDVNTEAFF. Supplemented by reference TRBV5-8 and TRBJ1-1, the full variable domain reads EAGVTQSPTHLIKTRGQQATLRCSPISGHTSVYWYQQALGLGLQFLLWYDEGEERNRGNFPPRFSGRQFPNYSSELNVNALELEDSALYLCASSFDVNTEAFFGQGTRLTVV.

With respect to this clonotype: A much larger clone lies one base from this, so it may be a read error. J is TRBJ1-4 and V is TRBV19, with 8 bases matching TRBD1. CDR1 and CDR2 (germline): LNHDA, SQIVND (reference sequence). The CDR3 is made up of 16 amino acids. Here the CDR3 DNA reads TGTACCAGTAGTGGGGGACAGGCTTCAACTAATGAAAAACTGTTTTTT. This sequence encodes CTSSGGQASTNEKLFF. The full variable domain, in which reference TRBV19 and TRBJ1-4 provide the parts outside the CDR3, is DGGITQSPKYLFRKEGQNVTLSCEQNLNHDAMYWYRQDPGQGLRLIYYSQIVNDFQKGDIAEGYSVSREKKESFPLTVTSAQKNPTAFYLCTSSGGQASTNEKLFFGSGTQLSVL.

This clonotype has only one observation. Possible read error: a much larger clone is one base away. This chain links TRBV7-9 with TRBJ2-5, with D hard to call. The length of the CDR3 is 13 residues. Trimming removed 5 bases at V and 7 bases at J, with 14 bases between. Germline values: CDR1 SEHNR, CDR2 FQNEAQ (reference sequence). DNA for the CDR3: TGTGCCAGCAGCCGGACGGGCAAGGGGACCCAGTACTTC. Translation gives CASSRTGKGTQYF.

Ten or more counts support this clonotype. The gene calls are TRBV19 and TRBJ2-5, with D perhaps TRBD2 (5 bases). Between the trimmed V and J ends, which lost 1 base and 5 bases, there was a span of 14 bases. The CDR3 is made up of 15 amino acids. The germline V gene encodes CDR1 LNHDA and CDR2 SQIVND (reference sequence). For the CDR3, the DNA is TGTGCCAGTAGTATAGTTGGGCTTCGCGGGGAGACCCAGTACTTC. It yields the protein CASSIVGLRGETQYF.

This clonotype appeared many times. The J gene is TRBJ2-2, the V gene TRBV12-3 or TRBV12-4; D is unresolved. The V gene lost 6 bases and the J gene lost 7 bases, with 9 bases spanning the gap. This CDR3 has 12 residues. CDR3 DNA: TGTGCCAGCAGCTCAGGCCTCGGGGAGCTGTTTTTT. Protein: CASSSGLGELFF.

V and J are TRBV14 and TRBJ2-7; 9 bases fit TRBD1. The junction had 9 bases not matched to a gene; V was cut back by 5 bases and J by 4 bases. Germline values: CDR1 SGHDN, CDR2 FVKESK. The CDR3 has 15 amino acids. In DNA, the CDR3 is TGTGCCAGCAGCACTGGACAGGGGACTTGGTACGAGCAGTACTTC. Translating gives CASSTGQGTWYEQYF.

This clonotype was picked up many times. V gene TRBV2 combines with J gene TRBJ2-7; the D is unclear. The CDR3 covers 12 residues. Trimming took 4 bases from V and 6 from J, leaving 10 bases between them. CDR1 and CDR2 (germline): SNHLY, FYNNEI. CDR3 bases: TGTGCCAGCAGTGGGACGAAGGGCGAGCAGTACTTC. This sequence encodes CASSGTKGEQYF.

The chain joins TRBV24-1 to TRBJ1-5, with a possible D match to TRBD1 (6 bases). Germline loops: CDR1 KGHDR, CDR2 SFDVKD. There are 15 residues in the CDR3. V was trimmed by 5 bases and J by 0 bases, leaving 10 bases between them. DNA for the CDR3: TGTGCCACCAGTGGGTGGGGGCCTAGCAATCAGCCCCAGCATTTT. This encodes CATSGWGPSNQPQHF.

V usage is TRBV29-1 and J usage is TRBJ1-3, with D maybe TRBD1 (6 bases). V lost 3 bases and J lost 0, with 18 bases in between. Germline CDR1 and CDR2: SQVTM and ANQGSEA. The CDR3 contains 17 residues. The CDR3 loop reads CSVERDGNRDSGNTIYF. The CDR3 DNA reads as TGCAGCGTTGAGCGCGATGGGAACAGGGACTCTGGAAACACCATATATTTT. The complete variable domain, with remaining parts taken from reference TRBV29-1 and TRBJ1-3, reads SAVISQKPSRDICQRGTSLTIQCQVDSQVTMMFWYRQQPGQSLTLIATANQGSEATYESGFVIDKFPISRPNLTFSTLTVSNMSPEDSSIYLCSVERDGNRDSGNTIYFGEGSWLTVV.

The V and J genes are TRBV11-2 and TRBJ2-1, with 8 bases aligning to TRBD1. There are 15 residues in the CDR3. Germline V gene sequence: CDR1 SGHAT, CDR2 FQNNGV. V was pared by 5 bases and J by 11 bases, with 14 bases of the junction left unmatched. The CDR3 region is CASSLDRGSTQKQFF. CDR3 DNA: TGTGCCAGCAGCCTTGACAGGGGTTCAACACAAAAGCAGTTCTTC.

The chain couples TRBV29-1 to TRBJ2-5; TRBD2 agrees at 9 bases. The length of the CDR3 is 15 residues. CDR1 SQVTM and CDR2 ANQGSEA come from the germline V gene. V trimming: 7 bases; J trimming: 5 bases; junction bases outside the gene matches: 14. The CDR3, as DNA: TGCAGCGGGGTTGGGGGACTAGCAACTGGGGAGACCCAGTACTTC. This encodes CSGVGGLATGETQYF.

This clonotype was recorded at least ten times. This chain links TRBV5-1 with TRBJ2-7, with a possible D match to TRBD1 (5 bases). Germline lookup yields CDR1 SGHRS and CDR2 YFSETQ. The CDR3 is made up of 13 amino acids. V lost 4 bases to trimming and J lost 4 bases, with 12 bases between them. CDR3 DNA sequence: TGCGCCAGCAGCCTCCAAACAGGTTACGAGCAGTACTTC. It specifies CASSLQTGYEQYF.

This clonotype was seen only once. Relative to the germline gene, one junction end is altered; a read error may explain this. This chain uses TRBV7-3 with TRBJ2-2; no reliable D call. Germline assignment: CDR1 SGHTA and CDR2 FQGTGA. CDR3 length: 12 residues. The CDR3 DNA follows: TGTGCCAGGAGCTCTTACACCGGGGAGCTGTTTTTT. This gives the protein CARSSYTGELFF.

The rearrangement links TRBV5-1 to TRBJ1-1, with TRBD1 as a possible D gene (5 bases). The CDR3 is 15 residues long. Germline loops: CDR1 SGHRS, CDR2 YFSETQ. V was trimmed by 1 base and J by 0 bases, leaving 10 bases between them. Written as DNA, the CDR3 is TGCGCCAGCAGCTTGTTGGGGCCTTTGAACACTGAAGCTTTCTTT. Its protein product is CASSLLGPLNTEAFF.

Worth noting for this clonotype: This may be a read error: a much more frequent sequence differs by one nucleotide. The V and J genes are TRBV9 and TRBJ2-7; D is perhaps TRBD2 (5 bases). The CDR3 sequence is 14 residues long. The germline V gene encodes CDR1 SGDLS and CDR2 YYNGEE. V gave up 0 bases and J gave up 5 bases, with 12 bases separating them. The DNA of the CDR3 is TGTGCCAGCAGCGTAGTCCCCAGCGGACACGAGCAGTACTTC. Amino acids: CASSVVPSGHEQYF.

The count of this clonotype is one. A junction end diverges from the germline sequence, so it may reflect a read error. The chain employs TRBV2 and TRBJ2-7; either TRBD1 or TRBD2 may fit D (7 bases each). There are 12 residues in the CDR3. CDR1 SNHLY and CDR2 FYNNEI come from the germline V gene. The CDR3 nucleotides are TGTGCCGGCAGGGGGGGGTCCTACGAGCAGTACTTC. Translation: CAGRGGSYEQYF.